The following is a T cell receptor beta chain sequence with its context. Its matching antigen is unknown. Treatment noted: oral pan-JAK inhibitor, 5-10 mg twice daily. Germline CDR1 reads MGHRA; CDR2 reads YSYEKL. There are 18 residues in the CDR3. V lost 0 bases and J lost 7; bases outside the gene matches: 12. The data originate from a study of CD8+ T cells in alopecia areata. The overall study: The drug, oral tofacitinib, was given to treated patients at 5 to 10 mg twice daily.

Study-wide results and limits: Many expanded lesional clones stayed in scalp and blood while on tofacitinib. Among the cells sequenced in scalp samples are also the resident alphabeta T cells of normal skin.

Extraction of RNA preceded its reverse transcription into cDNA, which served as the sequencing template. Assay used: immunoSEQ multiplex PCR; TCRdb lists only in-frame clones, some missing. The sample has over 100,000 clones, roughly 50% seen once. The sequence derives from a human donor with alopecia areata. The chain carries TRBV4-1 and TRBJ1-2; TRBD1 matches at 12 bases. Sequences were derived from CD8+ T cells sorted from blood, sampled at week 24, from a patient treated with tofacitinib. The DNA of the CDR3 is TGCGCCAGCAGCCAAGATCCATTATGGGACAGGGGGCGGAGTGGCTACACCTTC. This translates into CASSQDPLWDRGRSGYTF.